The rows below give T cell receptor beta chains drawn from one sample of a study of blood T cell repertoires in COVID-19. Clones were read by immunoSEQ multiplex PCR, and TCRdb kept only the in-frame ones, dropping some. The sample yields around 150,000 clones, 80% seen once. The sample was PBMCs or T cells enriched from blood (not recorded which). The receptors were sampled from a man in his forties who had recovered from COVID-19. The conserved cysteine and the conserved F or W are not part of the CDR3 here.

CDR3aa,j_gene,v_gene
ASSEDAGANQPQH,TRBJ1-5,TRBV2
ASSLAVDRRDTQY,TRBJ2-3,TRBV27
ASSLETGGLNTEAF,TRBJ1-1,TRBV5-6
ASSMNSNNQPQH,TRBJ1-5,TRBV19
AISEPQPYGTGIGDTQY,TRBJ2-3,TRBV10-3
ASSTTGDYGYT,TRBJ1-2,TRBV19
ASSSGGTDTQY,TRBJ2-3,TRBV6-5
ASPSGQPANYGYT,TRBJ1-2,TRBV23-1
ASSYSWEGDSPLH,TRBJ1-6,TRBV6-6
ASSFRGQGNTEAF,TRBJ1-1,TRBV7-9
ASSYWGTGRTSGNTIY,TRBJ1-3,TRBV5-8
ATSDSRTGDEKLF,TRBJ1-4,TRBV24-1
ASSSDRGVNYGYT,TRBJ1-2,TRBV5-1
ASSFGTGGSLGTEAF,TRBJ1-1,TRBV5-1